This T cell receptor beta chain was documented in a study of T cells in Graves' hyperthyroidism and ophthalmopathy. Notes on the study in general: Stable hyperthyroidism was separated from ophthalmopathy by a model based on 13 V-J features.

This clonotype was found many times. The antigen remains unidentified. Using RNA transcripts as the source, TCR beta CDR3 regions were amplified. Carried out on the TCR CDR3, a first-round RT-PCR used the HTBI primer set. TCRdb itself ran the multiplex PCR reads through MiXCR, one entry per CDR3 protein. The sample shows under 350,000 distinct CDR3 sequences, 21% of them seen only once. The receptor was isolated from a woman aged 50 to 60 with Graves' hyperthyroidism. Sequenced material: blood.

In nucleotides, the CDR3 is TGTGCCAGCAGTTTACAGGGCCCGGGCACTGAAGCTTTCTTT. It specifies CASSLQGPGTEAFF. This rearrangement joins TRBV12-3 or TRBV12-4 to TRBJ1-1; D possibly corresponds to TRBD1 (5 bases). The CDR3 consists of 14 residues. Trimming stripped 2 bases from V and 4 bases from J, with 11 bases between.